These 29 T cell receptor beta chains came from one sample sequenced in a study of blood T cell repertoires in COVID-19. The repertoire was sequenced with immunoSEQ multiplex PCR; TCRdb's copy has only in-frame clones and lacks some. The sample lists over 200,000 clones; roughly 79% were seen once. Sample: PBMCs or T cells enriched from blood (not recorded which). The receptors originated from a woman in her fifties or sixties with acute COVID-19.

The CDR3 DNA follows: TGTGCCAGCAGCCAAAGCCCGGCGGGGGAGATACCCTACGAGCAGTACTTC. Protein sequence: CASSQSPAGEIPYEQYF. The V and J genes are TRBV14 and TRBJ2-7, with 7 bases aligning to TRBD2. The CDR3 contains 17 residues. Trimming removed 2 bases from V and 2 bases from J; junction bases left unmatched: 12. Germline V gene sequence: CDR1 SGHDN, CDR2 FVKESK.

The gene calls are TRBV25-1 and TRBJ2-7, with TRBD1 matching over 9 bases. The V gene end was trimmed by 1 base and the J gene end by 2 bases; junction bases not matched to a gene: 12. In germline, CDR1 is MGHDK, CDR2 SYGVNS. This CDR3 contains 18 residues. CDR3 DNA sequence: TGTGCCAGCAGTGAATTCACTTCAGGGACAGGGAACCCCTACGAGCAGTACTTC. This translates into CASSEFTSGTGNPYEQYF.

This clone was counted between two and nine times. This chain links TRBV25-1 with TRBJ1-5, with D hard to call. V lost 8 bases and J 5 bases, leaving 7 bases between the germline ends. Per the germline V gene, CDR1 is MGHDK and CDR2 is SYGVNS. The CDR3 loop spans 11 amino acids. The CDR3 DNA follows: TGTGCCAGCCTCCTTCATCAGCCCCAGCATTTT. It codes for CASLLHQPQHF.

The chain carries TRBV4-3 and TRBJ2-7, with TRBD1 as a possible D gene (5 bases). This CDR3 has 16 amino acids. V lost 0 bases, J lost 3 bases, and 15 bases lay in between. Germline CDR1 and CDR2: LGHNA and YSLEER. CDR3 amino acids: CASSQEVSQGLYEQYF. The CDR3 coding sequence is TGCGCCAGCAGCCAAGAAGTGTCGCAGGGCCTCTACGAGCAGTACTTC.

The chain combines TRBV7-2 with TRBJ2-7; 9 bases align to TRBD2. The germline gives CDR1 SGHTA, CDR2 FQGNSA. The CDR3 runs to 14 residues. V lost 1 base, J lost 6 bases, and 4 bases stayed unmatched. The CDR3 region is CASSLGSTSGEQYF. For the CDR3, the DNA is TGTGCCAGCAGCTTAGGGTCGACTAGCGGCGAGCAGTACTTC.

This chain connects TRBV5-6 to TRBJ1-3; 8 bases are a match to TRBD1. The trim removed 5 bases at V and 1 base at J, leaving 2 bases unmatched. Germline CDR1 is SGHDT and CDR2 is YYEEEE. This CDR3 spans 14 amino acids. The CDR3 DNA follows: TGTGCCAGCAGAAGGACAGGGTCTGGAAACACCATATATTTT. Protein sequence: CASRRTGSGNTIYF.

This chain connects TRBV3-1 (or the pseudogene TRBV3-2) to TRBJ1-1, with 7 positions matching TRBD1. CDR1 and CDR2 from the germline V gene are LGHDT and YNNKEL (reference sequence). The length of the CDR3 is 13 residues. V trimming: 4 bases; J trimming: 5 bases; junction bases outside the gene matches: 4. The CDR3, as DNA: TGTGCCAGCAGCCTTCAGGGGGGTACTGAAGCTTTCTTT. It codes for CASSLQGGTEAFF.

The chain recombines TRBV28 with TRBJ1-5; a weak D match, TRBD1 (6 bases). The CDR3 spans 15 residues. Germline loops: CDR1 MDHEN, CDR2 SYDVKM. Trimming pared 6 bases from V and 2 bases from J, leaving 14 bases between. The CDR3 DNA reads TGTGCCAGCAGACCAACAGGGTCAGGCAATCAGCCCCAGCATTTT. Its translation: CASRPTGSGNQPQHF.

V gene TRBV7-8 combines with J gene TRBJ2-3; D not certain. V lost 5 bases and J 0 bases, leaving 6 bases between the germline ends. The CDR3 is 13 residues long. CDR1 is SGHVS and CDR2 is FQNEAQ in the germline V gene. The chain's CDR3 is CASSPTSTDTQYF. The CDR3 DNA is TGTGCCAGCAGCCCTACTAGCACAGATACGCAGTATTTT.

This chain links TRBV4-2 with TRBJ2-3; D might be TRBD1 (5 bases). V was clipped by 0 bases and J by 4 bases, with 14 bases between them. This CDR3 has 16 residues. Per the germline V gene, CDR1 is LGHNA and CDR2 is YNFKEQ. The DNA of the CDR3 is TGTGCCAGCAGCCAAGACGGCGACAGTTTGTCAGATACGCAGTATTTT. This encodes CASSQDGDSLSDTQYF.

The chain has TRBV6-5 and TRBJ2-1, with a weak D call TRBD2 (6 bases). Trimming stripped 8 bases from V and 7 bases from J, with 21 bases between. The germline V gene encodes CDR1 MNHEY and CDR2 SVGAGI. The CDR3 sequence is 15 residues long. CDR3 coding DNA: TGTGCCAGCGGATCCTCACGGACGGGGAGGAATGAGCAGTTCTTC. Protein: CASGSSRTGRNEQFF.

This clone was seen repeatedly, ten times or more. The CDR3 DNA reads as TGTGCCAGCAGCTTAGGGACAGGGGACACCGGGGAGCTGTTTTTT. Its translation: CASSLGTGDTGELFF. The chain carries TRBV7-2 and TRBJ2-2; 9 bases agree with TRBD1. The CDR3 sequence is 15 residues long. Per the germline V gene, CDR1 is SGHTA and CDR2 is FQGNSA. V was pared by 1 base and J by 3 bases, with 0 bases of the junction left unmatched.

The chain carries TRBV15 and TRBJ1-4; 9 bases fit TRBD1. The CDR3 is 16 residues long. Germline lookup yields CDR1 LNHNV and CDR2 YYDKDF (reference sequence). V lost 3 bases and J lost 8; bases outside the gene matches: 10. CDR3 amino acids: CATSSTMGQGREKLFF. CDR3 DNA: TGTGCCACCAGCAGCACAATGGGACAGGGAAGGGAAAAACTGTTTTTT.

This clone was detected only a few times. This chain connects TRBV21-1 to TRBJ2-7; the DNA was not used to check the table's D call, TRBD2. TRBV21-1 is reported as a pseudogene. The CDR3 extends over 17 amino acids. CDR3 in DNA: TGTGCCAGCAGCAAAGGCCCGGCTAGCGGGGGCCGGTACGAGCAGTACTTC. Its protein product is CASSKGPASGGRYEQYF.

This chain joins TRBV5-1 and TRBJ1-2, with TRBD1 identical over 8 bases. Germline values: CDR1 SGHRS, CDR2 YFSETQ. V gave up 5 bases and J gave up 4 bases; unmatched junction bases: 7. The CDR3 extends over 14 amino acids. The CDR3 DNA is TGCGCCAGCAGGCCAGGACAGGGTGGCTATGGCTACACCTTC. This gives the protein CASRPGQGGYGYTF.

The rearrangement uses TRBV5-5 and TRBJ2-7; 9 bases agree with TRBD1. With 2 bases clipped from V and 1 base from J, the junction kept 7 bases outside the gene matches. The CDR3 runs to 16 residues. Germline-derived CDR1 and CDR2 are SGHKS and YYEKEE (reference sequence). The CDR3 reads CASSFFLGQGSYEQYF. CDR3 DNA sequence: TGTGCCAGCAGCTTTTTTTTGGGACAGGGTTCCTACGAGCAGTACTTC.

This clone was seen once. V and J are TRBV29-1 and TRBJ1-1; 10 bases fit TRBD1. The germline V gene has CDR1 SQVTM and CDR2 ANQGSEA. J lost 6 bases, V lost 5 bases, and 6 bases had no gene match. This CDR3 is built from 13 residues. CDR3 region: CSVLTGGRPEAFF. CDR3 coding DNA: TGCAGCGTTTTGACAGGGGGCCGACCTGAAGCTTTCTTT.

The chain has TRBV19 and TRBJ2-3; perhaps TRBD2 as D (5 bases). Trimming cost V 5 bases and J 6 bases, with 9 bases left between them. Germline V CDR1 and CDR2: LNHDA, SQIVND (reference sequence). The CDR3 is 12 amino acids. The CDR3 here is CASSALGDTQYF. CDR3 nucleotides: TGTGCCAGTAGTGCACTAGGGGATACGCAGTATTTT.

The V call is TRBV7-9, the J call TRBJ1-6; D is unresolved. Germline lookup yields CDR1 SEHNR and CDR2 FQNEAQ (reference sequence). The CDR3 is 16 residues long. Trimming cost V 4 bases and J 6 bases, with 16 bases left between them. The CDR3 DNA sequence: TGTGCCAGCAGCTCCGGTTCGTGGGCGCTTAATTCACCCCTCCACTTT. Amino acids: CASSSGSWALNSPLHF.

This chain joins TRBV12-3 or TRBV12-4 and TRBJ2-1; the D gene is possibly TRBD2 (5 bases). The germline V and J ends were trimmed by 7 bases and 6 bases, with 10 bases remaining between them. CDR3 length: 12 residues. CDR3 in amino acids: CASTLEGNEQFF. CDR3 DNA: TGTGCCAGCACGCTTGAGGGCAATGAGCAGTTCTTC.

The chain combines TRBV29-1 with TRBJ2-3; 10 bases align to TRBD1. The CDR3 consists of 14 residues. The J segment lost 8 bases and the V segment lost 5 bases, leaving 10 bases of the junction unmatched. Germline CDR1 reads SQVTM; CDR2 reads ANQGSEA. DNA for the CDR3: TGCAGCGTTCGGACAGGGGGGACACGGGGTACGCAGTATTTT. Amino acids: CSVRTGGTRGTQYF.

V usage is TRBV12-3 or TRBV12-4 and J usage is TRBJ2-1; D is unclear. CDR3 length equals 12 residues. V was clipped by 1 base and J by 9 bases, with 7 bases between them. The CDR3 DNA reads TGTGCCAGCAGTTTAGATACTACTGAGCAGTTCTTC. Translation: CASSLDTTEQFF.

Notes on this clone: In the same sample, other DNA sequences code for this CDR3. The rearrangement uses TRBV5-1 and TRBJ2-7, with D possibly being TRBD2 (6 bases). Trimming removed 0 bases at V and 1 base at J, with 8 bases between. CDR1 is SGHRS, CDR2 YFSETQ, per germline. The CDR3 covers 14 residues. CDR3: CASSLGTTSYEQYF. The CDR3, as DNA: TGCGCCAGCAGCTTGGGGACTACTTCCTACGAGCAGTACTTC.

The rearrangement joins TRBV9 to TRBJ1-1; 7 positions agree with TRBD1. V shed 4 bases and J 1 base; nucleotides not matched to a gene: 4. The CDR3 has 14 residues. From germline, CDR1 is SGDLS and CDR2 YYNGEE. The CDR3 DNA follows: TGTGCCAGCAGCTTTGGACAGGAGAACACTGAAGCTTTCTTT. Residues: CASSFGQENTEAFF.

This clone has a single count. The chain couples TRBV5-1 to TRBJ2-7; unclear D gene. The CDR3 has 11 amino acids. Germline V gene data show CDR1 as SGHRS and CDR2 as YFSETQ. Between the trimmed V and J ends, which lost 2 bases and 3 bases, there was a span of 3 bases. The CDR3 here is CASSLHYEQYF. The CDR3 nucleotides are TGCGCCAGCAGCTTACACTACGAGCAGTACTTC.

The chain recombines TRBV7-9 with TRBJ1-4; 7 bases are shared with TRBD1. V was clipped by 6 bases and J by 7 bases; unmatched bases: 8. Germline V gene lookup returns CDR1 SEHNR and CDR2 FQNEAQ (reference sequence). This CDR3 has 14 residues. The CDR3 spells CASRIEGAGEKLFF. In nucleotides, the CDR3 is TGTGCCAGCAGAATTGAGGGGGCAGGTGAAAAACTGTTTTTT.

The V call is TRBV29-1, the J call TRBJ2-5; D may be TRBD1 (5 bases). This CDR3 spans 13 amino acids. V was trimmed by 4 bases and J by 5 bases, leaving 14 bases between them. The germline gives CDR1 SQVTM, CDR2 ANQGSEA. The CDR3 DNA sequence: TGCAGCGTTGGCAGCCAGGGATACGAGACCCAGTACTTC. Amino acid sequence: CSVGSQGYETQYF.

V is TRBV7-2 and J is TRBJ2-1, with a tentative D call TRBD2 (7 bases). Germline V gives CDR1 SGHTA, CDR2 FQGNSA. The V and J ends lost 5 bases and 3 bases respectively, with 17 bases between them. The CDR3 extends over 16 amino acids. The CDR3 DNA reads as TGTGCCAGCAGCATTCATGGGGGGGGCAACTACAATGAGCAGTTCTTC. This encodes CASSIHGGGNYNEQFF.

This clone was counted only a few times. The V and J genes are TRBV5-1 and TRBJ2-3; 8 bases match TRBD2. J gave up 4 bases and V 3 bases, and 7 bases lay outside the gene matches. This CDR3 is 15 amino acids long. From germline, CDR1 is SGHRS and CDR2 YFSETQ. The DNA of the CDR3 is TGCGCCAGCAGCTCGCCCTACGGGGGGGCAGATACGCAGTATTTT. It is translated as CASSSPYGGADTQYF. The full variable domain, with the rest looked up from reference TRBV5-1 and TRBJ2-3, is KAGVTQTPRYLIKTRGQQVTLSCSPISGHRSVSWYQQTPGQGLQFLFEYFSETQRNKGNFPGRFSGRQFSNSRSEMNVSTLELGDSALYLCASSSPYGGADTQYFGPGTRLTVL.